These 24 T cell receptor beta chains were all obtained from the same sample, sequenced in a study of siplizumab effects on memory and regulatory T cells. Produced via immunoSEQ multiplex PCR; TCRdb's table is partial and in-frame only. The data contain about 100,000 clones, around 93% of them singletons. Sequenced sample: non-Treg CD4+ T cells sorted from blood. The receptors were gathered from a human donor in good health.

The J gene is TRBJ2-2, the V gene TRBV7-8; TRBD1 aligns across 10 bases. The CDR3 is 15 amino acids. Germline CDR1 and CDR2: SGHVS and FQNEAQ. V lost 6 bases and J lost 6; bases outside the gene matches: 7. The CDR3 sequence is CASRVGQGYAGELFF. CDR3 bases: TGTGCCAGCAGAGTGGGACAGGGGTACGCCGGGGAGCTGTTTTTT.

The V call is TRBV19, the J call TRBJ2-1; possibly TRBD1 for D (5 bases). V lost 6 bases and J 2 bases, leaving 14 bases between the germline ends. Germline V gene data show CDR1 as LNHDA and CDR2 as SQIVND (reference sequence). The CDR3 contains 15 residues. CDR3: CASRTRQGAYNEQFF. The CDR3 nucleotides read TGTGCCAGTAGAACGAGGCAGGGTGCCTACAATGAGCAGTTCTTC.

The V gene is TRBV9, the J gene TRBJ2-1, with D possibly called TRBD1 or TRBD2 (5 bases each). The germline V and J ends were trimmed by 4 bases and 3 bases, with 11 bases remaining between them. Germline CDR1 SGDLS, CDR2 YYNGEE. The CDR3 contains 14 residues. The CDR3 here is CASSKGENYNEQFF. The DNA for the CDR3 is TGTGCCAGCAGCAAAGGGGAGAACTACAATGAGCAGTTCTTC.

This chain links TRBV21-1 with TRBJ2-7; TRBD1 was called by the table and not checked on the DNA. TRBV21-1 is flagged as a pseudogene. The CDR3 runs 16 residues. Here the CDR3 reads CASSAYRALASYEQYF. CDR3 nucleotides: TGTGCCAGCAGCGCCTACAGGGCGCTGGCCTCCTACGAGCAGTACTTC.

The gene calls are TRBV10-2 and TRBJ2-5; 11 positions match TRBD2. The CDR3 length is 17 residues. Germline CDR1 WSHSY, CDR2 SAAADI. J gave up 5 bases and V 3 bases, and 11 bases lay outside the gene matches. Here the CDR3 reads CASSEGTSGLEGETQYF. In DNA, the CDR3 is TGCGCCAGCAGTGAAGGGACTAGCGGATTAGAGGGGGAGACCCAGTACTTC.

The V call is TRBV25-1, the J call TRBJ1-3, with D unresolved. This CDR3 has 14 amino acids. Germline V CDR1 and CDR2: MGHDK, SYGVNS. The V end lost 6 bases, the J end lost 1 base, and 10 bases lay between the germline ends. The CDR3 nucleotides read TGTGCCAGCAGGGCCTCAAGTTCTGGAAACACCATATATTTT. Its translation: CASRASSSGNTIYF.

The V gene is TRBV28, the J gene TRBJ2-1, with 7 positions matching TRBD2. CDR1 and CDR2 (germline): MDHEN, SYDVKM. Losses at the gene ends were 7 bases for V and 5 bases for J; bases not matched to a gene: 14. CDR3 size: 16 residues. CDR3 nucleotides: TGTGCCAGCACCCCCTCCGGGCTAGCGGAGCACAATGAGCAGTTCTTC. Its translation: CASTPSGLAEHNEQFF.

Points on this clone: The same CDR3 also results from other DNA sequences found in this sample. V and J are TRBV10-3 and TRBJ2-5; no reliable D call. CDR3 size: 12 residues. Germline CDR1 reads ENHRY; CDR2 reads SYGVKD. V lost 2 bases, J lost 5 bases, and 6 bases lay in between. CDR3 bases: TGTGCCATCAGTGAGCCCAGGGAGACCCAGTACTTC. Its translation: CAISEPRETQYF.

Here the CDR3 reads CASRLGGSEQYF. CDR3 DNA sequence: TGTGCCAGCAGGCTGGGGGGGAGCGAGCAGTACTTC. The rearrangement uses TRBV6-6 and TRBJ2-7; 7 nucleotides agree with TRBD2. Unmatched junction bases numbered 5, after V lost 6 bases and J lost 6 bases. The CDR3 covers 12 residues. The germline CDR1 and CDR2 sequences are MNHNY and SVGAGI (reference sequence).

The chain joins TRBV7-2 to TRBJ2-7; 7 bases are shared with TRBD1. V shed 6 bases and J 3 bases; nucleotides not matched to a gene: 11. Germline V CDR1 and CDR2: SGHTA, FQGNSA. The CDR3 is 15 residues long. CDR3 region: CASRDVGSGGYEQYF. In nucleotides, the CDR3 is TGTGCCAGCAGAGACGTAGGATCAGGGGGCTACGAGCAGTACTTC.

The rearrangement uses TRBV7-2 and TRBJ2-5; 9 nucleotides match TRBD2. CDR3 length: 16 amino acids. With 1 base clipped from V and 5 bases from J, the junction kept 8 bases outside the gene matches. Germline values: CDR1 SGHTA, CDR2 FQGNSA. CDR3: CASSLDSGSPPETQYF. Written as DNA, the CDR3 is TGTGCCAGCAGCTTAGATAGCGGGAGTCCACCCGAGACCCAGTACTTC.

V gene TRBV6-6 combines with J gene TRBJ1-1; D remains ambiguous. This CDR3 is built from 14 residues. Trimming took 1 base from V and 6 from J, leaving 12 bases between them. Germline values: CDR1 MNHNY, CDR2 SVGAGI (reference sequence). The CDR3 loop reads CASSYLGQTSEAFF. CDR3 coding DNA: TGTGCCAGCAGTTACTTGGGTCAGACTTCTGAAGCTTTCTTT.

The chain joins TRBV15 to TRBJ2-3; tentatively, D is TRBD1 or TRBD2 (5 bases each). The CDR3 covers 15 residues. Trimming removed 0 bases from V and 4 bases from J, with 11 bases in between. The germline V gene encodes CDR1 LNHNV and CDR2 YYDKDF (reference sequence). CDR3 DNA sequence: TGTGCCACCAGCAGAGAGCCAATGGGGGCAGATACGCAGTATTTT. Its translation: CATSREPMGADTQYF.

V is TRBV4-1 and J is TRBJ1-1, with D unresolved. V was pared by 3 bases and J by 1 base, with 9 bases between. CDR3 length equals 14 residues. Germline CDR1 and CDR2: MGHRA and YSYEKL. Here the CDR3 reads CASSQPTANTEAFF. CDR3 nucleotide sequence: TGCGCCAGCAGCCAGCCGACGGCGAACACTGAAGCTTTCTTT.

This chain links TRBV18 with TRBJ1-1, with 10 positions matching TRBD1. Germline V lookup: CDR1 KGHSH, CDR2 LQKENI. The CDR3 loop spans 15 amino acids. The J segment lost 4 bases and the V segment lost 2 bases, leaving 4 bases of the junction unmatched. The CDR3 DNA sequence: TGTGCCAGCTCACCAGGGACAGGGGATACCACTGAAGCTTTCTTT. Translation gives CASSPGTGDTTEAFF.

V and J are TRBV7-9 and TRBJ2-3; D uncertain. The CDR3 runs to 14 residues. Germline V gives CDR1 SEHNR, CDR2 FQNEAQ (reference sequence). Trimming pared 5 bases from V and 2 bases from J, leaving 11 bases between. CDR3 region: CASSPPPATDTQYF. CDR3 bases: TGTGCCAGCAGCCCACCACCGGCCACAGATACGCAGTATTTT.

The table lists this clone with a count of one. V and J are TRBV5-1 and TRBJ2-7; 9 nucleotides line up with TRBD1. The CDR3 is 14 amino acids. The V segment lost 0 bases and the J segment 3 bases; nucleotides outside the gene matches: 1. CDR1 is SGHRS and CDR2 is YFSETQ in the germline V gene. CDR3 protein: CASSLEGQGYEQYF. Here the CDR3 DNA reads TGCGCCAGCAGCTTGGAGGGACAGGGCTACGAGCAGTACTTC.

The CDR3 bases are TGCGCCAGCAGCTTGGGGCCCCGGGTTGGGGAGACCCAGTACTTC. As protein: CASSLGPRVGETQYF. This chain connects TRBV5-1 to TRBJ2-5; D is undetermined. The V gene lost 0 bases and the J gene lost 5 bases, with 14 bases spanning the gap. The CDR3 loop spans 15 amino acids. From germline, CDR1 is SGHRS and CDR2 YFSETQ.

This clone was recorded only once. The V and J genes are TRBV2 and TRBJ2-7, with D possibly matching TRBD2 (6 bases). Trimming removed 7 bases from V and 0 bases from J, with 7 bases in between. This CDR3 has 12 residues. Germline CDR1 reads SNHLY; CDR2 reads FYNNEI. Here the CDR3 DNA reads TGTGCCAGCACGGGAGACTCCTACGAGCAGTACTTC. This gives the protein CASTGDSYEQYF. Together with reference TRBV2 and TRBJ2-7, the CDR3 gives the full variable domain: EPEVTQTPSHQVTQMGQEVILRCVPISNHLYFYWYRQILGQKVEFLVSFYNNEISEKSEIFDDQFSVERPDGSNFTLKIRSTKLEDSAMYFCASTGDSYEQYFGPGTRLTVT.

The V call is TRBV27, the J call TRBJ1-4; a weak D match, TRBD1 (5 bases). Germline values: CDR1 MNHEY, CDR2 SMNVEV (reference sequence). The CDR3 is 17 residues long. Trimming cost V 3 bases and J 5 bases, with 19 bases left between them. This CDR3 reads CASSFARGGSGNEKLFF. The DNA of the CDR3 is TGTGCCAGCAGTTTTGCCCGCGGGGGGTCTGGGAATGAAAAACTGTTTTTT.

The V call is TRBV5-8, the J call TRBJ2-1; D is possibly TRBD2 (6 bases). There are 16 residues in the CDR3. V gave up 0 bases and J gave up 0 bases, with 10 bases separating them. Germline CDR1 SGHTS, CDR2 YDEGEE. The CDR3 DNA reads as TGTGCCAGCAGCTTGGTGGGACTGAGCTCCTACAATGAGCAGTTCTTC. This codes for CASSLVGLSSYNEQFF.

CDR3 loop: CASSIQKREPQHF. The CDR3 DNA is TGTGCCAGTAGTATTCAGAAAAGGGAGCCCCAGCATTTT. This rearrangement joins TRBV19 to TRBJ1-5; no firm D call. This CDR3 has 13 amino acids. Germline CDR1 and CDR2: LNHDA and SQIVND (reference sequence). The V end lost 3 bases, the J end lost 8 bases, and 11 bases lay between the germline ends. The variable domain in full, with the rest retrieved from reference TRBV19 and TRBJ1-5, is DGGITQSPKYLFRKEGQNVTLSCEQNLNHDAMYWYRQDPGQGLRLIYYSQIVNDFQKGDIAEGYSVSREKKESFPLTVTSAQKNPTAFYLCASSIQKREPQHFGDGTRLSIL.

This chain uses TRBV4-1 with TRBJ2-7; 7 nucleotides align to TRBD1. The CDR3 totals 15 residues. The V gene's germline CDR1 is MGHRA and CDR2 YSYEKL. The trim removed 2 bases at V and 2 bases at J, leaving 6 bases unmatched. CDR3 residues: CASSQQTGAPYEQYF. CDR3 sequence (DNA): TGCGCCAGCAGCCAACAAACAGGGGCCCCCTACGAGCAGTACTTC.

The chain couples TRBV15 to TRBJ2-5; maybe TRBD1 (5 bases). The CDR3 sequence is 16 residues long. The germline gives CDR1 LNHNV, CDR2 YYDKDF (reference sequence). Trimming removed 0 bases at V and 6 bases at J, with 17 bases between. As DNA, the CDR3 is TGTGCCACCAGCAGAGAATTCTGGCGGACATTGAAGACCCAGTACTTC. This gives the protein CATSREFWRTLKTQYF.